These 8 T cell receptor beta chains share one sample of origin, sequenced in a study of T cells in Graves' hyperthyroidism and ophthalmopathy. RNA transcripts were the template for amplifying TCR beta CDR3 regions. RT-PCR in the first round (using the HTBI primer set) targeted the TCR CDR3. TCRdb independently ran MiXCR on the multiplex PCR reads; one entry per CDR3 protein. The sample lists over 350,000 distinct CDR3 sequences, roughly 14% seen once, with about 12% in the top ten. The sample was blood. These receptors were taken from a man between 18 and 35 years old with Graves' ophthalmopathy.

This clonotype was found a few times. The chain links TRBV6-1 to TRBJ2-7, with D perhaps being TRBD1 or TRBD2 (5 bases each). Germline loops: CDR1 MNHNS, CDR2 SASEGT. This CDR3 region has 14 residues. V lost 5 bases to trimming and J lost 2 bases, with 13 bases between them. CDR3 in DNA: TGTGCCAGCAGTCGAGGGGTGGGAACCTACGAGCAGTACTTC. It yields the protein CASSRGVGTYEQYF.

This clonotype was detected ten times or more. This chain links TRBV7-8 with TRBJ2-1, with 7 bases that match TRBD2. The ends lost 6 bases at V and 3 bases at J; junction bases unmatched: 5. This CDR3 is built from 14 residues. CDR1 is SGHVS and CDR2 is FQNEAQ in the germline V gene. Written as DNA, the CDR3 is TGTGCCAGCAGTTGGGACTACGGCTACAATGAGCAGTTCTTC. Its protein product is CASSWDYGYNEQFF. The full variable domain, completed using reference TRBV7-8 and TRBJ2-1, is GAGVSQSPRYKVAKRGQDVALRCDPISGHVSLFWYQQALGQGPEFLTYFQNEAQLDKSGLPSDRFFAERPEGSVSTLKIQRTQQEDSAVYLCASSWDYGYNEQFFGPGTRLTVL.

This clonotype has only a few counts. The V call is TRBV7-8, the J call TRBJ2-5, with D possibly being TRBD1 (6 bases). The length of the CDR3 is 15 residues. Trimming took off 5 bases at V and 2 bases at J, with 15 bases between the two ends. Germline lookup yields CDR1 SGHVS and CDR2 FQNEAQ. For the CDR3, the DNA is TGTGCCAGCAGCCCCACCGGGACATCTCAAGAGACCCAGTACTTC. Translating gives CASSPTGTSQETQYF.

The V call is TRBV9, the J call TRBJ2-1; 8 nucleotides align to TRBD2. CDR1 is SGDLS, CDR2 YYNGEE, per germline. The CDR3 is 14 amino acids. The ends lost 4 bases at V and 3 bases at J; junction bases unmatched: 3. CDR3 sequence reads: CASSSGRLYNEQFF. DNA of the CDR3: TGTGCCAGCAGCAGCGGGAGACTCTACAATGAGCAGTTCTTC.

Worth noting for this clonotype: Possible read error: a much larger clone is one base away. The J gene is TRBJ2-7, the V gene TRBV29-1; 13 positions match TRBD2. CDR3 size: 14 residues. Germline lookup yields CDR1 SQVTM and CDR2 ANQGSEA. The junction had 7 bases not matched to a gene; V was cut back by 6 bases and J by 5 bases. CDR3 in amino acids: CSVETSGGANEQYF. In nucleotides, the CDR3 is TGCAGCGTGGAAACTAGCGGGGGGGCCAACGAGCAGTACTTC.

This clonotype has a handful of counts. CDR3 protein: CASSRGGPGDTQYF. The CDR3 DNA reads as TGCGCCAGCAGTCGGGGGGGGCCCGGAGATACGCAGTATTTT. The chain couples TRBV5-1 to TRBJ2-3, with TRBD2 matching 8 bases. J was trimmed by 5 bases and V by 5 bases; bases with no gene match: 7. This CDR3 has 14 residues. Germline values: CDR1 SGHRS, CDR2 YFSETQ. Variable domain in full (rest from reference TRBV5-1 and TRBJ2-3): KAGVTQTPRYLIKTRGQQVTLSCSPISGHRSVSWYQQTPGQGLQFLFEYFSETQRNKGNFPGRFSGRQFSNSRSEMNVSTLELGDSALYLCASSRGGPGDTQYFGPGTRLTVL.

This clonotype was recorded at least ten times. The CDR3 bases are TGTGCCAGCAGCCCCCTTAGCGCGCGACCCGGTGGCTACACCTTC. Translating gives CASSPLSARPGGYTF. V is TRBV7-8 and J is TRBJ1-2; D unresolved. The V gene's germline CDR1 is SGHVS and CDR2 FQNEAQ. The CDR3 runs to 15 residues. V was shortened by 5 bases and J by 7 bases, with 20 bases between the two germline ends.

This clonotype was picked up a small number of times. In DNA, the CDR3 is TGCAGTGCGGGGCGGGGAGGGAATACAGATACGCAGTATTTT. Protein: CSAGRGGNTDTQYF. The chain uses TRBV20-1 and TRBJ2-3, with TRBD2 matching over 7 bases. Trimming at V came to 6 bases and at J to 3 bases, leaving 9 bases not matched to a gene. CDR3 size: 14 residues. CDR1 DFQATT and CDR2 SNEGSKA come from the germline V gene (reference sequence).